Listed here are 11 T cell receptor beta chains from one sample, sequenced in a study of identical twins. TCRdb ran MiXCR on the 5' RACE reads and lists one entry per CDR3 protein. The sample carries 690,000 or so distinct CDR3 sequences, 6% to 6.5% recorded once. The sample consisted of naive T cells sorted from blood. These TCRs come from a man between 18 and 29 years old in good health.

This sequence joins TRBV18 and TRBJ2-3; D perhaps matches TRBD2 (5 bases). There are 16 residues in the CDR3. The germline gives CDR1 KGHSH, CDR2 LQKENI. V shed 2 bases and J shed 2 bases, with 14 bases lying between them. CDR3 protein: CASSPDRMEVTDTQYF. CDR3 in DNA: TGTGCCAGCTCACCAGATAGGATGGAGGTCACAGATACGCAGTATTTT.

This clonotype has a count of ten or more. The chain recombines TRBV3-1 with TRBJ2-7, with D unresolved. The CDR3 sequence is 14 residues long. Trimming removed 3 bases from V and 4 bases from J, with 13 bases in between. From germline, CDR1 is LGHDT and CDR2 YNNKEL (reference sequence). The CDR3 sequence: CASSQGKGSYEQYV. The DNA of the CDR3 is TGTGCCAGCAGCCAGGGGAAAGGGTCGTACGAGCAGTACGTC.

CDR3 bases: TGCAGTGCTATACAAGAGACCCAGTACTTC. As protein: CSAIQETQYF. J is TRBJ2-5 and V is TRBV20-1, with unresolved D. The length of the CDR3 is 10 residues. Germline V CDR1 and CDR2: DFQATT, SNEGSKA (reference sequence). The V and J ends lost 4 bases and 2 bases respectively, with 2 bases between them.

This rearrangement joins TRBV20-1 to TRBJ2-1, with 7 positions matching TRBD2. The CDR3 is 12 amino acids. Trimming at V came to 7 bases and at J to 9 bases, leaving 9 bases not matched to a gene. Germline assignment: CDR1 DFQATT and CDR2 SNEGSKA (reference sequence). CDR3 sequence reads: CSVGGWEGEQFF. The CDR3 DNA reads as TGCAGTGTTGGAGGCTGGGAGGGTGAGCAGTTCTTC.

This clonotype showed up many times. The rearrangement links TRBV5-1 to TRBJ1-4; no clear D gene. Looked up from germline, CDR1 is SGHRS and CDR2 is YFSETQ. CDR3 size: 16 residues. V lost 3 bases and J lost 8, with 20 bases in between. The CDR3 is CASSSPRTVGTEKLFF. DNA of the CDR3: TGCGCCAGCAGCTCGCCGAGGACGGTCGGCACCGAAAAACTGTTTTTT. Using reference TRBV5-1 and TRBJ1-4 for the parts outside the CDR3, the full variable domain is KAGVTQTPRYLIKTRGQQVTLSCSPISGHRSVSWYQQTPGQGLQFLFEYFSETQRNKGNFPGRFSGRQFSNSRSEMNVSTLELGDSALYLCASSSPRTVGTEKLFFGSGTQLSVL.

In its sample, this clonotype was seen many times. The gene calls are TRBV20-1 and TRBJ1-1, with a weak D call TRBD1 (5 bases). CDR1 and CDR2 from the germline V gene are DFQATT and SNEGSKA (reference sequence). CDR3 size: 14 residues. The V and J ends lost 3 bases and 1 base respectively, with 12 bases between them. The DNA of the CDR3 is TGCAGTGCTAGGGGGCCAGTATCGAACACTGAAGCTTTCTTT. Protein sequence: CSARGPVSNTEAFF.

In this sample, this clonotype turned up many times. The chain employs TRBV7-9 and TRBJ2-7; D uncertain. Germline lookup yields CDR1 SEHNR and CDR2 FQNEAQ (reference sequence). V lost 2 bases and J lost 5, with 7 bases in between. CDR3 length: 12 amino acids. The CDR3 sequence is CASSLLINEQYF. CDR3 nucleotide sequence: TGTGCCAGCAGCTTATTAATAAACGAGCAGTACTTC.

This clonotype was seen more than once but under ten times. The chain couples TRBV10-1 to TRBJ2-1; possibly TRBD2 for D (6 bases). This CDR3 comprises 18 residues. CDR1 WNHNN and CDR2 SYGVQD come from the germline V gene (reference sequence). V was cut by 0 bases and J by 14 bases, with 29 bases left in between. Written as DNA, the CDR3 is TGCGCCAGCAGTGAGTCGACAAGACTGGGGCGTCCGCGCGGGATGGAGTTCTTC. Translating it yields CASSESTRLGRPRGMEFF.

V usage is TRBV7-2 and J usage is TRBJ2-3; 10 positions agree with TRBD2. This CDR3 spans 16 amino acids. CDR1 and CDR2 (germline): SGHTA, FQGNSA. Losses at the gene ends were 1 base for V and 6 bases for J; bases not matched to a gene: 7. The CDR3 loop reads CASSLELAGVLDTQYF. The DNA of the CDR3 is TGTGCCAGCAGCTTAGAGCTAGCGGGAGTCTTGGATACGCAGTATTTT.

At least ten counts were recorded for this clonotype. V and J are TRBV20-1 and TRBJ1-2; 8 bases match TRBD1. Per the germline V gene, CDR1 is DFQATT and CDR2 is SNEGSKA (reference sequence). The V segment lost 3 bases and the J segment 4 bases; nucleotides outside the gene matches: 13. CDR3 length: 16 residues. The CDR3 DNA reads TGCAGTGCTAGGGATTCCTCGATCGACAGGGGCTATGGCTACACCTTC. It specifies CSARDSSIDRGYGYTF.

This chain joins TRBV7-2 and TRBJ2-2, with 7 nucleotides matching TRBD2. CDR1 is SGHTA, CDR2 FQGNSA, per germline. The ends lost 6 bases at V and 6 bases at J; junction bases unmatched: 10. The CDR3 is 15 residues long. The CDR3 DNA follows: TGTGCCAGCAGAGACCGGGACTACCAAGCCGGGGAGCTGTTTTTT. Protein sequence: CASRDRDYQAGELFF.